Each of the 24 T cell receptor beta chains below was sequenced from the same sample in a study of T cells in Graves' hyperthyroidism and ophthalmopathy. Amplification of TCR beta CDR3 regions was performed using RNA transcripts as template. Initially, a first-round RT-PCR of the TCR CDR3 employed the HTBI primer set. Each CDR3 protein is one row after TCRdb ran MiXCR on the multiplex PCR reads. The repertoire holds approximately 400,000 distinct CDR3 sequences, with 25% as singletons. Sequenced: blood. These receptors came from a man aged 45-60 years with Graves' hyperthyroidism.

CDR3 nucleotide sequence: TGCAGTGCTCAGGGGAGGCGCGAGCAGTACTTC. Translating it yields CSAQGRREQYF. The chain is built from TRBV20-1 and TRBJ2-7; D possibly uses TRBD1 or TRBD2 (6 bases each). Germline CDR1 and CDR2: DFQATT and SNEGSKA (reference sequence). V was shortened by 5 bases and J by 6 bases, with 11 bases between the two germline ends. The CDR3 has 11 amino acids.

CDR3 residues: CASSIFSGNEQFF. The CDR3 DNA sequence: TGTGCCAGTAGTATCTTTTCGGGCAATGAGCAGTTCTTC. The chain employs TRBV19 and TRBJ2-1; no definite D call. Trimming stripped 3 bases from V and 6 bases from J, with 9 bases between. The CDR3 totals 13 residues. Per germline, CDR1 LNHDA and CDR2 SQIVND (reference sequence).

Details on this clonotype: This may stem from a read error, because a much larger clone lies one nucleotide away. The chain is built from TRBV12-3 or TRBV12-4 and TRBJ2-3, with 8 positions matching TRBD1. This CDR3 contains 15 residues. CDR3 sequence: CASSAGGAGTDMQYF. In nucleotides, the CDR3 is TGTGCCAGCAGTGCAGGGGGCGCCGGCACAGATATGCAGTATTTT.

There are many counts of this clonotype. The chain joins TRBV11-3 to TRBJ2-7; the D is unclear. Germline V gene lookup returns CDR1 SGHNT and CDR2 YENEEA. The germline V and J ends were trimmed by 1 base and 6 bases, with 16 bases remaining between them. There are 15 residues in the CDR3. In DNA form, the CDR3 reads TGTGCCAGCAGCTTAGTTTCAGGAGAAGGGATCGAGCAGTACTTC. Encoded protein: CASSLVSGEGIEQYF.

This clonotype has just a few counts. The CDR3 sequence: CASTPVVGRAFF. The CDR3 coding sequence is TGTGCCAGCACCCCTGTCGTGGGGAGGGCTTTCTTT. The chain uses TRBV12-3 or TRBV12-4 and TRBJ1-1; D remains ambiguous. The CDR3 covers 12 residues. The V and J ends lost 7 bases and 11 bases respectively, with 17 bases between them.

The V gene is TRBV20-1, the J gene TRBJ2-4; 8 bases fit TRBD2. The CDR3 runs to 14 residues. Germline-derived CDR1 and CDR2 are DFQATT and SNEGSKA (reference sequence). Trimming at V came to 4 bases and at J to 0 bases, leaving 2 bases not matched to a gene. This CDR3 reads CSATLAGAKNIQYF. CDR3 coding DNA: TGCAGTGCTACCCTAGCGGGAGCCAAAAACATTCAGTACTTC.

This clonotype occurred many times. The CDR3 protein is CASSQDPGLKTQYF. The DNA for the CDR3 is TGTGCCAGCAGCCAAGATCCCGGTTTAAAGACCCAGTACTTC. The rearrangement uses TRBV3-1 and TRBJ2-5; D is uncertain. Per germline, CDR1 LGHDT and CDR2 YNNKEL (reference sequence). This CDR3 spans 14 amino acids. Trimming left V 0 bases short and J 6 bases short, with 11 bases between.

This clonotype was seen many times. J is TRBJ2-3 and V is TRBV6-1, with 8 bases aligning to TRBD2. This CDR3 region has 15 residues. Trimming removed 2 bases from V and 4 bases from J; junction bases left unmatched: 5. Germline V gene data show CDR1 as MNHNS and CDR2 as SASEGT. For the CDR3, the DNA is TGTGCCAGCAGTGAAAGCGGGAGCGGTGCAGATACGCAGTATTTT. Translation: CASSESGSGADTQYF.

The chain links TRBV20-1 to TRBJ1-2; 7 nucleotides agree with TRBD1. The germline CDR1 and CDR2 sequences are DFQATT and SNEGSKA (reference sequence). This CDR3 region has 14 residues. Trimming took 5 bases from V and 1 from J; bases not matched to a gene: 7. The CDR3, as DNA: TGCAGTGCTCCGGACAGGACCCATAACTATGGCTACACCTTC. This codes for CSAPDRTHNYGYTF.

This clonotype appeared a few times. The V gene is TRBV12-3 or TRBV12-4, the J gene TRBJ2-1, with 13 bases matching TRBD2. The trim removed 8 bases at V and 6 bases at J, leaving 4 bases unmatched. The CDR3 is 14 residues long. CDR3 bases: TGTGCCAGCCTTTGGACTAGCGGGAGCAATGAGCAGTTCTTC. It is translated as CASLWTSGSNEQFF.

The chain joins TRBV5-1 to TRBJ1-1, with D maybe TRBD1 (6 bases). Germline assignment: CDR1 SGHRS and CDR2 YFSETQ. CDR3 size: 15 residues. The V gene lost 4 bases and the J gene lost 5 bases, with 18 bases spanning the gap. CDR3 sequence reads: CASSLSGKGETEAFF. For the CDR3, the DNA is TGCGCCAGCAGCCTCTCTGGGAAGGGGGAAACTGAAGCTTTCTTT.

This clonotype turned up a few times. CDR3 protein: CSANKPELAIHGQFF. The DNA for the CDR3 is TGCAGTGCTAACAAACCGGAACTAGCGATACATGGGCAGTTCTTC. The gene calls are TRBV20-1 and TRBJ2-1; the match to TRBD2 covers 7 bases. Germline CDR1 is DFQATT and CDR2 is SNEGSKA (reference sequence). V shed 4 bases and J 12 bases; nucleotides not matched to a gene: 18. CDR3 length equals 15 residues.

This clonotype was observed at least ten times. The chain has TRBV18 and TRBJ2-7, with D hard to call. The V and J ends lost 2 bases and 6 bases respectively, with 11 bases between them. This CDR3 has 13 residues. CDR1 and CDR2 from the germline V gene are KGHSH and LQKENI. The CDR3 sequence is CASSPDRTGEQYF. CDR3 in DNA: TGTGCCAGCTCACCAGACCGCACGGGCGAGCAGTACTTC.

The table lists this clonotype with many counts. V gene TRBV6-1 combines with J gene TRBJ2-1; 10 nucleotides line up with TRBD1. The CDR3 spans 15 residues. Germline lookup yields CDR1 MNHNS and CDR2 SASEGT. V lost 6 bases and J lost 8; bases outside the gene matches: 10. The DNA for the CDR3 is TGTGCCAGCAGACCCCTTGGACAGGGGGTGGATGAGCAGTTCTTC. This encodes CASRPLGQGVDEQFF.

Here the CDR3 reads CSVESGRALGELFF. CDR3 in DNA: TGCAGCGTTGAAAGCGGGAGGGCCCTCGGGGAGCTGTTTTTT. V is TRBV29-1 and J is TRBJ2-2; 10 nucleotides align to TRBD2. CDR1 and CDR2 from the germline V gene are SQVTM and ANQGSEA. V was clipped by 2 bases and J by 7 bases; unmatched bases: 4. CDR3 length: 14 amino acids.

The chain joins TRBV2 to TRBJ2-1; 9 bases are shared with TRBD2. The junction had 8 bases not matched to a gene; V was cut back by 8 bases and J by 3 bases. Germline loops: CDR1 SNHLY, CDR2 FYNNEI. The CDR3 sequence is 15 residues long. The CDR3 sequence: CASEPPTSGYNEQFF. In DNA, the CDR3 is TGTGCCAGCGAACCACCGACTAGCGGCTACAATGAGCAGTTCTTC.

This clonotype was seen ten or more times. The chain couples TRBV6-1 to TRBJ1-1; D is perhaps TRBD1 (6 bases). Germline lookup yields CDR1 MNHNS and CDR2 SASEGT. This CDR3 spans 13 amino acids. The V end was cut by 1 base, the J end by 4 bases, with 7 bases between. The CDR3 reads CASSEDRATEAFF. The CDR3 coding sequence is TGTGCCAGCAGTGAAGACAGGGCCACTGAAGCTTTCTTT.

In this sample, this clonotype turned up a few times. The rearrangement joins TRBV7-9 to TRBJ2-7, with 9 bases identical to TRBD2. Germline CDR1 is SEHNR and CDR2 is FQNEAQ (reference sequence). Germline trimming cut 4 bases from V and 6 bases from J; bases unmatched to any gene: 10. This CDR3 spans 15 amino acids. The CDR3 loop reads CASSSLAGRAAEQYF. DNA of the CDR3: TGTGCCAGCAGCTCCCTAGCGGGGAGGGCCGCCGAGCAGTACTTC. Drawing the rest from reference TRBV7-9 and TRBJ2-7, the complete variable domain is DTGVSQNPRHKITKRGQNVTFRCDPISEHNRLYWYRQTLGQGPEFLTYFQNEAQLEKSRLLSDRFSAERPKGSFSTLEIQRTEQGDSAMYLCASSSLAGRAAEQYFGPGTRLTVT.

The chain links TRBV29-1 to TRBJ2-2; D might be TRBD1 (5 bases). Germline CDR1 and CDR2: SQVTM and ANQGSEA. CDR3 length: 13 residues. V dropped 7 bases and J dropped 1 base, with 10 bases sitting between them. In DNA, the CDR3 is TGCAGCGCCGAAGGACAGAACACCGGGGAGCTGTTTTTT. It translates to CSAEGQNTGELFF.

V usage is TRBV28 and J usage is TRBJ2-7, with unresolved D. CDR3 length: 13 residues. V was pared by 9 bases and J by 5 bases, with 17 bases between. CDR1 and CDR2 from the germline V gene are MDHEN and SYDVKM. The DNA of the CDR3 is TGTGCCAGTCAATCCGTAGAGGTGGACGAGCAGTACTTC. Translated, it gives CASQSVEVDEQYF.

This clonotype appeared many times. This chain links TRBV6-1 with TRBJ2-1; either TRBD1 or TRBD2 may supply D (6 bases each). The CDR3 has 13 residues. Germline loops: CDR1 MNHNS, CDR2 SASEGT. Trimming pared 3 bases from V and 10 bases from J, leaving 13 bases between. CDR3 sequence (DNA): TGTGCCAGCAGTGATGGAGGGGGGCGCGAGCAGTTCTTC. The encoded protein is CASSDGGGREQFF.

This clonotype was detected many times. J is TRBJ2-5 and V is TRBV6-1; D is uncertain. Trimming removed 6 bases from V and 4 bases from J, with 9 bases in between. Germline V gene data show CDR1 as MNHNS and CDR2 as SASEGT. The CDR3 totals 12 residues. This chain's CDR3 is CASRDGRETQYF. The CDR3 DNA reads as TGTGCCAGCAGGGACGGTCGAGAGACCCAGTACTTC.

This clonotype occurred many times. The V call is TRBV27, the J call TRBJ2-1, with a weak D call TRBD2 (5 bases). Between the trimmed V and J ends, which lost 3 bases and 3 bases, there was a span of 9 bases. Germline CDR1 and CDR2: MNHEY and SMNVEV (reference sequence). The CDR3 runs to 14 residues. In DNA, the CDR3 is TGTGCCAGCAGTTTGACGCGGGTCTACAATGAGCAGTTCTTC. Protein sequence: CASSLTRVYNEQFF.

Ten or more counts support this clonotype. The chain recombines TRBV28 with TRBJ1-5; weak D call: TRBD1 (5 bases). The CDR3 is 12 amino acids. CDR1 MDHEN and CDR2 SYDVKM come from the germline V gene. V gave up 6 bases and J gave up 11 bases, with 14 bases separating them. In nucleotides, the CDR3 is TGTGCCAGCAGGACTCAGGGAGAATCCCAGCATTTT. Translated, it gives CASRTQGESQHF.